These 18 T cell receptor beta chains share one sample of origin, sequenced in a study of T cell responses to AZD1222 COVID-19 vaccine. Some clones are missing from TCRdb's copy, which holds only in-frame ones; the method was immunoSEQ multiplex PCR. Of approximately 160,000 clones listed, approximately 90% are singletons. The material was peripheral blood, obtained on day 0 of MenACWY control vaccination. The receptors stem from an adult in good health.

Only one count was recorded for this clone. The chain joins TRBV13 to TRBJ2-7, with 8 bases fitting TRBD1. This CDR3 contains 15 residues. Trimming removed 2 bases from V and 3 bases from J; junction bases left unmatched: 6. In germline, CDR1 is PRHDT, CDR2 FYEKMQ (reference sequence). Here the CDR3 DNA reads TGTGCCAGCAGCTTACCGGCTGGACAGGGCTACGAGCAGTACTTC. Residues: CASSLPAGQGYEQYF.

This clone was counted only a few times. The chain couples TRBV2 to TRBJ2-5, with a tentative D call TRBD1 (6 bases). The CDR3 runs 13 residues. Germline CDR1 SNHLY, CDR2 FYNNEI. V lost 3 bases and J 5 bases, leaving 10 bases between the germline ends. The CDR3 nucleotides are TGTGCCAGCAGTGATGCAGGGGTTGAGACCCAGTACTTC. This sequence encodes CASSDAGVETQYF.

The chain carries TRBV7-9 and TRBJ1-6; D unresolved. CDR1 and CDR2 from the germline V gene are SEHNR and FQNEAQ (reference sequence). V was cut by 5 bases and J by 4 bases, with 9 bases left in between. The CDR3 is 14 amino acids. CDR3 nucleotides: TGTGCCAGCAGCGACAAGTATTATAATTCACCCCTCCACTTT. Its protein product is CASSDKYYNSPLHF. Drawing the rest from reference TRBV7-9 and TRBJ1-6, the complete variable domain is DTGVSQNPRHKITKRGQNVTFRCDPISEHNRLYWYRQTLGQGPEFLTYFQNEAQLEKSRLLSDRFSAERPKGSFSTLEIQRTEQGDSAMYLCASSDKYYNSPLHFGNGTRLTVT.

This chain uses TRBV5-1 with TRBJ2-1, with 7 bases aligning to TRBD1. V was clipped by 3 bases and J by 1 base; unmatched bases: 1. The germline V gene encodes CDR1 SGHRS and CDR2 YFSETQ. This CDR3 comprises 14 residues. This chain's CDR3 is CASSSTGSYNEQFF. CDR3 coding DNA: TGCGCCAGCAGCTCGACAGGGTCCTACAATGAGCAGTTCTTC.

The chain has TRBV7-8 and TRBJ2-7; no definite D call. Trimming left V 0 bases short and J 4 bases short, with 7 bases between. This CDR3 is 13 amino acids long. Germline CDR1 SGHVS, CDR2 FQNEAQ. DNA for the CDR3: TGTGCCAGCAGCTTAGCCCTATTTTACGAGCAGTACTTC. Residues: CASSLALFYEQYF.

The chain employs TRBV11-2 and TRBJ1-3; the D gene is possibly TRBD1 (6 bases). The CDR3 has 14 amino acids. Between the trimmed V and J ends, which lost 1 base and 4 bases, there was a span of 8 bases. CDR1 is SGHAT and CDR2 is FQNNGV in the germline V gene. The CDR3 protein is CASSLVGAGNTIYF. CDR3 coding DNA: TGTGCCAGCAGCTTAGTGGGGGCCGGAAACACCATATATTTT.

The chain employs TRBV28 and TRBJ1-4; TRBD1 aligns across 7 bases. Germline V gene data show CDR1 as MDHEN and CDR2 as SYDVKM. The CDR3 length is 15 residues. V was pared by 5 bases and J by 8 bases, with 11 bases of the junction left unmatched. CDR3 nucleotides: TGTGCCAGCAGTCCCTCACAGGGGTTAGCGGAAAAACTGTTTTTT. Translated, it gives CASSPSQGLAEKLFF.

Notes on this clone: Other DNA sequences from this sample encode an identical CDR3 as well. The CDR3 nucleotides are TGCGCCAGCAGCCAAGATCGAGAAGAGACCCAGTACTTC. Protein sequence: CASSQDREETQYF. The chain couples TRBV4-3 to TRBJ2-5; D remains ambiguous. Germline V gene lookup returns CDR1 LGHNA and CDR2 YSLEER. This CDR3 is built from 13 residues. Trimming took 0 bases from V and 3 from J, leaving 5 bases between them.

This chain links TRBV19 with TRBJ1-6, with 7 bases lining up with TRBD1. Germline V gives CDR1 LNHDA, CDR2 SQIVND (reference sequence). This CDR3 is built from 14 residues. Trimming at V came to 6 bases and at J to 8 bases, leaving 7 bases not matched to a gene. Here the CDR3 reads CASSETGRDSPLHF. DNA for the CDR3: TGTGCCAGTAGCGAGACAGGGAGGGATTCACCCCTCCACTTT.

This chain links TRBV29-1 with TRBJ1-1, with 7 bases matching TRBD1. Losses at the gene ends were 5 bases for V and 9 bases for J; bases not matched to a gene: 18. Germline loops: CDR1 SQVTM, CDR2 ANQGSEA. The CDR3 length is 15 residues. The CDR3 protein is CSVRPRQGDVSQAFF. The CDR3 region has the DNA TGCAGCGTTAGGCCAAGACAGGGTGATGTATCCCAAGCTTTCTTT.

The chain employs TRBV7-2 and TRBJ2-7; 7 bases map to TRBD2. CDR1 and CDR2 from the germline V gene are SGHTA and FQGNSA. There are 14 residues in the CDR3. Losses at the gene ends were 5 bases for V and 2 bases for J; bases not matched to a gene: 6. CDR3: CASSKTLATYEQYF. CDR3 DNA sequence: TGTGCCAGCAGCAAAACACTAGCGACCTACGAGCAGTACTTC. Full variable domain (missing parts from reference TRBV7-2 and TRBJ2-7): GAGVSQSPSNKVTEKGKDVELRCDPISGHTALYWYRQSLGQGLEFLIYFQGNSAPDKSGLPSDRFSAERTGGSVSTLTIQRTQQEDSAVYLCASSKTLATYEQYFGPGTRLTVT.

The chain couples TRBV27 to TRBJ2-1; D perhaps matches TRBD1 (6 bases). Germline V gene sequence: CDR1 MNHEY, CDR2 SMNVEV (reference sequence). The CDR3 has 9 amino acids. The V and J ends lost 7 bases and 13 bases respectively, with 8 bases between them. The CDR3 nucleotides read TGTGCCAGCAAACAGGGACAGTTCTTC. Amino acids: CASKQGQFF.

The chain joins TRBV27 to TRBJ1-1, with D possibly matching TRBD1 (5 bases). Germline V gives CDR1 MNHEY, CDR2 SMNVEV (reference sequence). CDR3 size: 14 residues. V was pared by 0 bases and J by 6 bases, with 11 bases between. The CDR3 sequence: CASSLSGGKSEAFF. The DNA for the CDR3 is TGTGCCAGCAGTTTATCGGGGGGTAAGTCTGAAGCTTTCTTT.

The count of this clone is one. The V call is TRBV7-8, the J call TRBJ1-2; TRBD1 matches at 10 bases. Looked up from germline, CDR1 is SGHVS and CDR2 is FQNEAQ. V gave up 6 bases and J gave up 7 bases; unmatched junction bases: 14. The CDR3 is 16 residues long. The CDR3 spells CASSLRQGASIFGYTF. The CDR3 coding sequence is TGTGCCAGCAGTCTCCGACAGGGGGCATCTATTTTTGGCTACACCTTC.

The chain is built from TRBV5-1 and TRBJ2-3; 7 bases fit TRBD2. CDR1 is SGHRS and CDR2 is YFSETQ in the germline V gene. This CDR3 has 14 amino acids. V was clipped by 5 bases and J by 3 bases; unmatched bases: 6. The CDR3 is CASRLREPTDTQYF. CDR3 DNA: TGCGCCAGCAGGCTGCGGGAGCCGACAGATACGCAGTATTTT.

The chain uses TRBV24-1 and TRBJ1-5; D is perhaps TRBD1 (5 bases). Germline V lookup: CDR1 KGHDR, CDR2 SFDVKD. The V end was cut by 3 bases, the J end by 2 bases, with 10 bases between. This CDR3 spans 15 amino acids. The CDR3 region is CATSDRGWGNQPQHF. DNA for the CDR3: TGTGCCACCAGTGATAGGGGCTGGGGCAATCAGCCCCAGCATTTT.

This clone was seen once. The chain carries TRBV4-1 and TRBJ1-2; D is uncertain. The CDR3 spans 16 residues. In germline, CDR1 is MGHRA, CDR2 YSYEKL. V lost 0 bases to trimming and J lost 7 bases, with 18 bases between them. CDR3 sequence reads: CASSQDQTETVSGYTF. The CDR3, as DNA: TGCGCCAGCAGCCAAGATCAGACGGAGACCGTGTCTGGCTACACCTTC.

In this sample, this clone turned up a few times. The chain is built from TRBV5-6 and TRBJ2-2, with 10 bases matching TRBD1. Germline V gene sequence: CDR1 SGHDT, CDR2 YYEEEE. The CDR3 length is 14 residues. J gave up 5 bases and V 3 bases, and 1 base lay outside the gene matches. The CDR3 region is CASSWDRGTGELFF. The CDR3 nucleotides read TGTGCCAGCAGCTGGGACAGGGGAACCGGGGAGCTGTTTTTT. Looking up the rest from reference TRBV5-6 and TRBJ2-2 gives the full variable domain: DAGVTQSPTHLIKTRGQQVTLRCSPKSGHDTVSWYQQALGQGPQFIFQYYEEEERQRGNFPDRFSGHQFPNYSSELNVNALLLGDSALYLCASSWDRGTGELFFGEGSRLTVL.